This T cell receptor beta chain is drawn from a study of T cells in Graves' hyperthyroidism and ophthalmopathy. The wider study: Prior to any treatment, at the point of initial diagnosis, peripheral blood was collected.

The table lists this clonotype with many counts. The diagnoses drew upon clinical symptoms, serum thyroxine and TRAb, thyroid ultrasound and orbital computed tomography. Amplification of TCR beta CDR3 regions used RNA as the template. During a first-round RT-PCR of the TCR CDR3, the HTBI primer set was used. TCRdb re-analysed the multiplex PCR reads in MiXCR, keeping a single row per CDR3 protein. This table has fewer than 350,000 distinct CDR3 sequences, around 18% appearing once. The germline CDR1 and CDR2 sequences are DFQATT and SNEGSKA (reference sequence). J was trimmed by 4 bases and V by 3 bases; bases with no gene match: 6. The CDR3 totals 15 residues.

The chain is built from TRBV20-1 and TRBJ2-7; 13 nucleotides agree with TRBD2. This receptor was taken from a woman in her 40s with Graves' ophthalmopathy. Material for sequencing was blood. CDR3 nucleotide sequence: TGCAGTGCTAGCTTCGGACTAGCGGGAGTATACGAGCAGTACTTC. Protein: CSASFGLAGVYEQYF.